The 26 T cell receptor beta chains below come from one sample, sequenced in a study of beta chain features in type 1 diabetes. Every isolated RNA sample was fully reverse transcribed, so sequencing captured expressed TCRB transcripts. The table came from immunoSEQ multiplex PCR; TCRdb's copy has only in-frame clones and leaves some out. This sample yields about 410,000 clones, of which 11% to 15% are seen a single time; roughly 0.036% belongs to the top ten. Sequenced sample: naive CD4+ T cells from blood. These receptors were obtained from a man younger than 45 in good health.

The rearrangement links TRBV7-2 to TRBJ1-6; maybe TRBD1 (5 bases). CDR1 and CDR2 (germline): SGHTA, FQGNSA. The CDR3 is made up of 15 amino acids. V was shortened by 1 base and J by 9 bases, with 13 bases between the two germline ends. The CDR3 DNA reads TGTGCCAGCAGCTTAGTTGTCAGGGCGAGTTCACCCCTCCACTTT. Protein sequence: CASSLVVRASSPLHF.

This clone was seen once. The V and J genes are TRBV20-1 and TRBJ1-1; D possibly corresponds to TRBD1 (6 bases). Germline CDR1 DFQATT, CDR2 SNEGSKA (reference sequence). The V end lost 7 bases, the J end lost 6 bases, and 12 bases lay between the germline ends. This CDR3 has 11 amino acids. The CDR3 coding sequence is TGCAGTGTTTGGGGGCTTCCTGAAGCTTTCTTT. Translated: CSVWGLPEAFF.

The V call is TRBV7-2, the J call TRBJ2-2; D may be TRBD1 (6 bases). The germline V and J ends were trimmed by 3 bases and 4 bases, with 12 bases remaining between them. Germline loops: CDR1 SGHTA, CDR2 FQGNSA. CDR3 length equals 15 residues. The CDR3 DNA follows: TGTGCCAGCAGCTTGCAGGGGCCGGGCACCGGGGAGCTGTTTTTT. Encoded protein: CASSLQGPGTGELFF.

This clone has a handful of counts. Within the sample, other DNA sequences also encode this same CDR3. This chain links TRBV7-9 with TRBJ1-1; D is ambiguous. In germline, CDR1 is SEHNR, CDR2 FQNEAQ (reference sequence). The CDR3 has 13 residues. V lost 3 bases to trimming and J lost 1 base, with 6 bases between them. CDR3 in amino acids: CASSFQGNTEAFF. The CDR3 DNA reads TGTGCCAGCAGCTTTCAAGGGAACACTGAAGCTTTCTTT.

This clone was observed a handful of times. This chain uses TRBV5-1 with TRBJ2-1; perhaps TRBD1 as D (6 bases). Germline V gene data show CDR1 as SGHRS and CDR2 as YFSETQ. The V end was cut by 4 bases, the J end by 3 bases, with 17 bases between. The CDR3 is 16 residues long. The CDR3, as DNA: TGCGCCAGCAGCCTAGTCAGGGGTCGAGGCTACAATGAGCAGTTCTTC. This codes for CASSLVRGRGYNEQFF.

This clone was counted between two and nine times. V gene TRBV30 combines with J gene TRBJ1-1; 7 bases line up with TRBD1. The J segment lost 3 bases and the V segment lost 2 bases, leaving 3 bases of the junction unmatched. This CDR3 region has 13 residues. Germline V gene data show CDR1 as GTSNPN and CDR2 as SVGIG (reference sequence). As DNA, the CDR3 is TGTGCCTGGAGTTTTACAGGGGACACTGAAGCTTTCTTT. Its protein is CAWSFTGDTEAFF.

This clone appeared a few times. V is TRBV5-4 and J is TRBJ1-2, with 7 bases identical to TRBD1. Trimming at V came to 4 bases and at J to 6 bases, leaving 6 bases not matched to a gene. The length of the CDR3 is 13 residues. The germline V gene encodes CDR1 SGHNT and CDR2 YYREEE (reference sequence). The CDR3 DNA reads TGTGCCAGCAGCATCCCGACAGGGAATGGCTACACCTTC. As protein: CASSIPTGNGYTF. The variable domain in full, completed from reference TRBV5-4 and TRBJ1-2, reads ETGVTQSPTHLIKTRGQQVTLRCSSQSGHNTVSWYQQALGQGPQFIFQYYREEENGRGNFPPRFSGLQFPNYSSELNVNALELDDSALYLCASSIPTGNGYTFGSGTRLTVV.

This clone was detected a few times. The V gene is TRBV5-8, the J gene TRBJ2-7, with D possibly matching TRBD2 (5 bases). V lost 4 bases, J lost 3 bases, and 8 bases lay in between. The CDR3 has 12 residues. Germline V gene sequence: CDR1 SGHTS, CDR2 YDEGEE. DNA of the CDR3: TGTGCCAGCAGCCGAGGGAACTACGAGCAGTACTTC. Translated, it gives CASSRGNYEQYF.

The genes are TRBV7-9 and TRBJ1-5, with D hard to call. Per germline, CDR1 SEHNR and CDR2 FQNEAQ (reference sequence). This CDR3 contains 13 residues. Trimming took 5 bases from V and 2 from J, leaving 7 bases between them. The CDR3 DNA reads as TGTGCCAGCAGCAGCCAAGGCAATCAGCCCCAGCATTTT. Its translation: CASSSQGNQPQHF.

This clone turned up a few times. V usage is TRBV14 and J usage is TRBJ1-1; TRBD1 aligns across 8 bases. Germline loops: CDR1 SGHDN, CDR2 FVKESK. The CDR3 has 14 residues. V trimming: 4 bases; J trimming: 10 bases; junction bases outside the gene matches: 11. The chain's CDR3 is CASSPDRVGKRAFF. For the CDR3, the DNA is TGTGCCAGCAGCCCGGACAGGGTTGGGAAGCGAGCTTTCTTT.

This clone was observed a handful of times. The chain links TRBV7-6 to TRBJ2-3; 8 nucleotides line up with TRBD2. The CDR3 is 16 residues long. Germline CDR1 is SGHVS and CDR2 is FNYEAQ. J gave up 1 base and V 1 base, and 4 bases lay outside the gene matches. The CDR3, as DNA: TGTGCCAGCAGCTTAGTTGGTAGCGGGGGCACAGATACGCAGTATTTT. This sequence encodes CASSLVGSGGTDTQYF.

This clone showed up just a few times. V is TRBV19 and J is TRBJ1-1; TRBD1 might be the D (6 bases). The CDR3 has 14 residues. The germline V gene has CDR1 LNHDA and CDR2 SQIVND (reference sequence). The germline V and J ends were trimmed by 5 bases and 6 bases, with 16 bases remaining between them. CDR3 sequence: CASSPSPDRAEAFF. CDR3 coding DNA: TGTGCCAGTAGTCCCTCCCCGGACAGAGCTGAAGCTTTCTTT.

The chain carries TRBV7-9 and TRBJ1-3; 7 bases agree with TRBD1. Unmatched junction bases numbered 6, after V lost 4 bases and J lost 0 bases. Germline values: CDR1 SEHNR, CDR2 FQNEAQ (reference sequence). This CDR3 is built from 16 residues. CDR3 residues: CASSSYPGGSGNTIYF. CDR3 DNA sequence: TGTGCCAGCAGCTCTTATCCAGGGGGCTCTGGAAACACCATATATTTT.

The rearrangement uses TRBV28 and TRBJ1-1, with D tentatively TRBD1 (5 bases). The CDR3 consists of 11 residues. Germline-derived CDR1 and CDR2 are MDHEN and SYDVKM. Trimming took 4 bases from V and 7 from J, leaving 7 bases between them. CDR3 amino acids: CASSSGDEAFF. The CDR3 DNA reads TGTGCCAGCAGTTCGGGGGATGAAGCTTTCTTT.

This chain links TRBV7-2 with TRBJ2-7; 9 bases fit TRBD1. Losses at the gene ends were 0 bases for V and 2 bases for J; bases not matched to a gene: 2. This CDR3 is built from 15 residues. Germline V gene lookup returns CDR1 SGHTA and CDR2 FQGNSA. In DNA form, the CDR3 reads TGTGCCAGCAGCTTAGCCGGGACAGGGACCTACGAGCAGTACGTC. It codes for CASSLAGTGTYEQYV.

This clone was picked up a small number of times. The chain carries TRBV30 and TRBJ1-1; perhaps TRBD1 as D (5 bases). Trimming removed 4 bases from V and 10 bases from J, with 10 bases in between. The CDR3 length is 10 residues. Germline V lookup: CDR1 GTSNPN, CDR2 SVGIG (reference sequence). CDR3 in amino acids: CAWMTVGAFF. CDR3 coding DNA: TGTGCCTGGATGACAGTTGGAGCTTTCTTT.

The gene calls are TRBV4-2 and TRBJ2-1, with D hard to call. The CDR3 runs 11 residues. The germline V and J ends were trimmed by 1 base and 9 bases, with 4 bases remaining between them. The germline CDR1 and CDR2 sequences are LGHNA and YNFKEQ. CDR3 region: CASSQGAEQFF. The CDR3 DNA is TGTGCCAGCAGCCAAGGGGCTGAGCAGTTCTTC.

The CDR3 DNA reads as TGCGCCAGCAGCTTTACAGTTACCGGGGAGCTGTTTTTT. It is translated as CASSFTVTGELFF. The chain employs TRBV5-1 and TRBJ2-2; the D is unclear. There are 13 residues in the CDR3. The germline V gene encodes CDR1 SGHRS and CDR2 YFSETQ. Trimming removed 2 bases from V and 5 bases from J, with 7 bases in between.

CDR3 sequence (DNA): TGTGCCAGTACTGGACAGCATTATGGCTACACCTTC. It codes for CASTGQHYGYTF. The chain couples TRBV2 to TRBJ1-2; D might be TRBD1 (6 bases). This CDR3 region has 12 residues. Germline V gene sequence: CDR1 SNHLY, CDR2 FYNNEI. The germline V and J ends were trimmed by 9 bases and 5 bases, with 13 bases remaining between them.

This clone was seen a few times. This sequence joins TRBV25-1 and TRBJ1-1; no firm D call. The V end was cut by 3 bases, the J end by 10 bases, with 9 bases between. CDR1 is MGHDK, CDR2 SYGVNS, per germline. The CDR3 contains 11 residues. CDR3 sequence reads: CASSDRFIAFF. CDR3 coding DNA: TGTGCCAGCAGTGATCGGTTCATAGCTTTCTTT.

The chain recombines TRBV9 with TRBJ2-7, with 8 positions matching TRBD1. The CDR3 sequence is 10 residues long. With V trimmed by 7 bases and J by 12 bases, 6 bases remained unmatched. Germline V gene sequence: CDR1 SGDLS, CDR2 YYNGEE. The CDR3 bases are TGTGCCAGCGGGGACAGGCTGCTGTACTTC. Protein: CASGDRLLYF.

With regard to this clone: Other DNA sequences in the sample encode the same CDR3. In DNA, the CDR3 is TGTGCCAGCAGCGTAGGAGGGGTCCAAGAGACCCAGTACTTC. This gives the protein CASSVGGVQETQYF. The chain carries TRBV9 and TRBJ2-5; D is tentatively TRBD1 or TRBD2 (5 bases each). Germline assignment: CDR1 SGDLS and CDR2 YYNGEE. The V gene lost 0 bases and the J gene lost 1 base, with 7 bases spanning the gap. The length of the CDR3 is 14 residues.

Only a few counts were recorded for this clone. This chain uses TRBV30 with TRBJ2-7; 10 bases agree with TRBD2. V dropped 2 bases and J dropped 1; count of bases not matched to a gene: 8. The CDR3 is made up of 16 amino acids. The germline V gene has CDR1 GTSNPN and CDR2 SVGIG (reference sequence). CDR3: CAWSPLAGVGSYEQYV. The CDR3 coding sequence is TGTGCCTGGAGTCCCCTAGCGGGAGTTGGGTCCTACGAGCAGTACGTC.

This clone was recorded a few times. The chain combines TRBV7-2 with TRBJ1-6; 11 bases fit TRBD1. Germline V gene lookup returns CDR1 SGHTA and CDR2 FQGNSA. V lost 2 bases and J lost 10; bases outside the gene matches: 4. This CDR3 spans 15 amino acids. CDR3 coding DNA: TGTGCCAGCAGCTTACGGACAGGGGGCTCCTCACCCCTCCACTTT. It translates to CASSLRTGGSSPLHF.

V is TRBV4-1 and J is TRBJ2-3, with D maybe TRBD2 (7 bases). Germline values: CDR1 MGHRA, CDR2 YSYEKL. This CDR3 spans 16 amino acids. Between the trimmed V and J ends, which lost 3 bases and 4 bases, there was a span of 17 bases. The chain's CDR3 is CASSHRGGREADTQYF. The CDR3 nucleotides read TGCGCCAGCAGCCATAGGGGGGGCCGAGAGGCAGATACGCAGTATTTT.

This clone has a handful of counts. The genes are TRBV7-9 and TRBJ2-3; 7 bases align to TRBD1. The V segment lost 5 bases and the J segment 1 base; nucleotides outside the gene matches: 9. The CDR3 is 16 amino acids. Germline CDR1 and CDR2: SEHNR and FQNEAQ (reference sequence). The CDR3 DNA sequence: TGTGCCAGCAGCCCGGACAGGTATCCGGGCACAGATACGCAGTATTTT. This gives the protein CASSPDRYPGTDTQYF.